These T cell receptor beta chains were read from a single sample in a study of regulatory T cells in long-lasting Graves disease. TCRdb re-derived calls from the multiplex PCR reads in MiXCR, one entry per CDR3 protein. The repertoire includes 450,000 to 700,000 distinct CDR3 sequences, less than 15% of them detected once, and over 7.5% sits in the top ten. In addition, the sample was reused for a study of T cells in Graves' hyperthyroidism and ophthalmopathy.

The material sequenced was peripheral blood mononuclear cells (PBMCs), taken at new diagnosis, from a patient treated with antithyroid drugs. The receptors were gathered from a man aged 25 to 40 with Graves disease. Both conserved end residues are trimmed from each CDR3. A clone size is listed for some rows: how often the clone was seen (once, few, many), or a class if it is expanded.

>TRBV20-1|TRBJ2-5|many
SARVSAQTQY
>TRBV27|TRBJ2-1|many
ASTIRGLDNEQF
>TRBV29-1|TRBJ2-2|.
SSDRGTNTGELF
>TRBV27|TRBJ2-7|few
ASTARWGAYEQY
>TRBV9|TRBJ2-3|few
ASSPDLWDRPTDTQY
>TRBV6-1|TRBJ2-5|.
ASRGVVETQY
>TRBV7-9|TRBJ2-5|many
ASSLVAGVAETQY
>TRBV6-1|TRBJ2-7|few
ASSPGQGPGQQY
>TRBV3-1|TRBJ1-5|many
ASSQDRIQPQH
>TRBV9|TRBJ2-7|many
ASSVADNYEQY
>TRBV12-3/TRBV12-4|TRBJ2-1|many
ASSQAGGAGGNEQF
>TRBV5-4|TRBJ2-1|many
ASTPAGPNQGEQF
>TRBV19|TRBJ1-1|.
VSNSGGIRTEAF
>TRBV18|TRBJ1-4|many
ASAPQLF
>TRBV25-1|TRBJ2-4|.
ASSENRGRNIQY
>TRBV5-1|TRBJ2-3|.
ASSLTSGSLDTQY
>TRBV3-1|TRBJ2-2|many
ASSPGAGARGELF
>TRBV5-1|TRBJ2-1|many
ASSYRAGAGEQF
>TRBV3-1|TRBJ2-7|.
ASSHGDRGREQY
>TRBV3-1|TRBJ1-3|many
ASSLSDRAGNTIY
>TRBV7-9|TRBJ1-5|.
ASSSSTGNQPQH
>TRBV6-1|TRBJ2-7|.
ASSSDRGGSDEQY
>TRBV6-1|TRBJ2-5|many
ASSGRGIPGETQY
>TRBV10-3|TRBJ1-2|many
AIGSVGRKEYGYT
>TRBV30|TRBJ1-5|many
AWSGSFNQPQH
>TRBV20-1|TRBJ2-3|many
SARAGRGADTQY
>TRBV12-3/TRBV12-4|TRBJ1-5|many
ASSRRVRGVHNQPQH
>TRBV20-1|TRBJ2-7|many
SARGGVGGDEQY
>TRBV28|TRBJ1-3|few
ASSLQALTGNTIY
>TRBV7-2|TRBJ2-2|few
ASSLAAQGAGMTGELF